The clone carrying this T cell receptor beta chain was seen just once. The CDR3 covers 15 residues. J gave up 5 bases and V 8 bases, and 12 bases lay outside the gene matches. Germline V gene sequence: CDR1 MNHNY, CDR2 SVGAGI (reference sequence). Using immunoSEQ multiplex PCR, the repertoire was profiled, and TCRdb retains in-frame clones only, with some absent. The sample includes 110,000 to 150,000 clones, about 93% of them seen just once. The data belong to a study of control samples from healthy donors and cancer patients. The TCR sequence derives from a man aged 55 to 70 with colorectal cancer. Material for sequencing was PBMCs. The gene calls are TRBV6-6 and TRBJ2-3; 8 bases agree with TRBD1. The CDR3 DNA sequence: TGTGCCAGCGCTCCCCAGGGGGCGGAAATAGATACGCAGTATTTT. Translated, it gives CASAPQGAEIDTQYF.